This T cell receptor beta chain came from a study of cytomegalovirus exposure and HLA in healthy donors. Study outcomes and limitations: Later findings reportedly placed an Asian-associated ancestry cluster below the approximately 670-donor mean for N-insertions. Several of the most significant clusters appeared linked to common viral pathogens, based on a later analysis. Some TCR beta chains (about 180 of them) were listed as cytomegalovirus-associated.

Germline V gene lookup returns CDR1 LGHNA and CDR2 YSLEER. CDR3 length: 17 residues. V lost 5 bases, J lost 3 bases, and 11 bases stayed unmatched. 13 Jbeta primers and 60 Vbeta primers were used for the PCR. Only in-frame clones appear in the TCRdb table, and some are missing; sequencing was by immunoSEQ multiplex PCR. Of about 89,000 clones listed, roughly 80% are singletons. Concerning this clone: The antigen is unknown.

This sequence originates from a male donor in good health and CMV-seronegative. The chain links TRBV4-3 to TRBJ2-1, with TRBD1 matching 9 bases. Sequenced sample: PBMCs. The CDR3 DNA reads as TGCGCCAGCAGCGACCCCCGGGACAGGGTGGACTACAATGAGCAGTTCTTC. Amino acid sequence: CASSDPRDRVDYNEQFF.